The 3 T cell receptor beta chains below were found in one sample sequenced in a study of cytomegalovirus exposure and HLA in healthy donors. Both 60 Vbeta primers and 13 Jbeta primers went into the PCR. Assay: immunoSEQ multiplex PCR; the TCRdb copy retains only in-frame clones and omits some. The sample contains approximately 190,000 clones, about 80% of which appear only once. Source material: PBMCs. These receptors were taken from a woman aged 50 to 60 in good health and CMV-seropositive.

A note on this clone: One end of the junction is discordant with germline, which a read error may explain. The genes are TRBV5-6 and TRBJ2-2; D unresolved. Per germline, CDR1 SGHDT and CDR2 YYEEEE. CDR3 size: 14 residues. Written as DNA, the CDR3 is TGTGTCAGCAGCTTTTTTAGTAGCACCGGGGAGCTGTTTTTT. It specifies CVSSFFSSTGELFF.

J is TRBJ2-2 and V is TRBV6-5; 11 bases fit TRBD2. V was clipped by 8 bases and J by 4 bases; unmatched bases: 6. This CDR3 is 15 amino acids long. CDR1 and CDR2 from the germline V gene are MNHEY and SVGAGI. In DNA form, the CDR3 reads TGTGCCAGCTCAAAGACTAGCGGGGCCACCGGGGAGCTGTTTTTT. The encoded protein is CASSKTSGATGELFF.

The J gene is TRBJ2-5, the V gene TRBV2, with a possible D match to TRBD2 (5 bases). Looked up from germline, CDR1 is SNHLY and CDR2 is FYNNEI. CDR3 length: 15 residues. V gave up 1 base and J gave up 2 bases, with 11 bases separating them. As DNA, the CDR3 is TGTGCCAGCAGTGAAGGAGGCGGGCTTCAAGAGACCCAGTACTTC. Protein sequence: CASSEGGGLQETQYF.